The 14 T cell receptor beta chains below come from one sample, sequenced in a study of T cells in tumors after PD-1 blockade. The method was immunoSEQ multiplex PCR; TCRdb's version includes in-frame clones alone and lacks a portion of them. The sample gives 61,000 or so clones, about 80% of which show up once; about an eighth is in the top ten. This specimen consisted of PBMCs, obtained before anti-PD-1 treatment. The receptor set was obtained from a human donor with basal cell carcinoma.

The chain uses TRBV5-1 and TRBJ2-7; D possibly corresponds to TRBD1 (6 bases). Trimming removed 4 bases from V and 1 base from J, with 12 bases in between. Per germline, CDR1 SGHRS and CDR2 YFSETQ. This CDR3 has 14 residues. CDR3 coding DNA: TGCGCCAGCAGCACTACAGGGTTATCCTACGAGCAGTACTTC. This gives the protein CASSTTGLSYEQYF.

The chain recombines TRBV3-1 (or the pseudogene TRBV3-2) with TRBJ2-7; D possibly corresponds to TRBD1 (5 bases). Germline CDR1 is LGHDT and CDR2 is YNNKEL (reference sequence). This CDR3 has 14 residues. V lost 4 bases and J lost 1, with 11 bases in between. CDR3: CASSPQGHSYEQYF. In DNA form, the CDR3 reads TGTGCCAGCAGCCCCCAAGGACATTCCTACGAGCAGTACTTC.

The chain recombines TRBV28 with TRBJ1-1; 12 nucleotides align to TRBD1. Per the germline V gene, CDR1 is MDHEN and CDR2 is SYDVKM. Germline trimming cut 2 bases from V and 4 bases from J; bases unmatched to any gene: 8. The CDR3 extends over 17 amino acids. The CDR3 sequence: CASSLPGTGGRSTEAFF. CDR3 bases: TGTGCCAGCAGTTTACCCGGGACAGGGGGCAGGAGCACTGAAGCTTTCTTT.

This clone showed up just a few times. V usage is TRBV9 and J usage is TRBJ2-3; D gene ambiguous. The CDR3 has 16 amino acids. V gave up 0 bases and J gave up 1 base, with 12 bases separating them. Per the germline V gene, CDR1 is SGDLS and CDR2 is YYNGEE. The CDR3 reads CASSVVDTGGTDTQYF. CDR3 DNA: TGTGCCAGCAGCGTAGTTGACACCGGAGGCACAGATACGCAGTATTTT.

In this sample, this clone turned up a few times. V is TRBV30 and J is TRBJ1-2; weak D call: TRBD1 (6 bases). The germline V gene encodes CDR1 GTSNPN and CDR2 SVGIG (reference sequence). V lost 7 bases and J lost 3, with 15 bases in between. The CDR3 is made up of 13 amino acids. The CDR3 DNA reads TGTGCCTCCACCGGGGGGCGCGACTATGGCTACACCTTC. Its protein is CASTGGRDYGYTF.

This clone was counted a few times. The chain uses TRBV6-5 and TRBJ1-2; tentatively, D is TRBD1 (5 bases). The V end was cut by 6 bases, the J end by 4 bases, with 18 bases between. This CDR3 region has 15 residues. The germline V gene has CDR1 MNHEY and CDR2 SVGAGI. CDR3 residues: CASSPGGYGGYGYTF. CDR3 DNA sequence: TGTGCCAGCAGCCCCGGGGGGTATGGTGGCTATGGCTACACCTTC.

V and J are TRBV10-3 and TRBJ2-2; D remains ambiguous. The germline CDR1 and CDR2 sequences are ENHRY and SYGVKD. The CDR3 is made up of 15 amino acids. The ends were cut back, 6 bases at V and 0 bases at J, with 11 bases in the middle. DNA of the CDR3: TGTGCCATCAGGCCAGGTGATACGAACACCGGGGAGCTGTTTTTT. Its translation is CAIRPGDTNTGELFF.

This chain joins TRBV19 and TRBJ1-2, with TRBD1 matching 7 bases. Losses at the gene ends were 7 bases for V and 7 bases for J; bases not matched to a gene: 6. The CDR3 contains 12 residues. Per germline, CDR1 LNHDA and CDR2 SQIVND (reference sequence). The CDR3 DNA reads as TGTGCCAGTACCGACAGGGCTCCTGGCTACACCTTC. Its protein product is CASTDRAPGYTF.

The DNA of the CDR3 is TGCGCCAGCAGCTTCGCGGGACCCAACTACGAGCAGTACTTC. Its protein is CASSFAGPNYEQYF. The chain links TRBV5-1 to TRBJ2-7, with D possibly being TRBD2 (6 bases). Per germline, CDR1 SGHRS and CDR2 YFSETQ. The V end lost 2 bases, the J end lost 3 bases, and 12 bases lay between the germline ends. The CDR3 covers 14 residues.

The chain's CDR3 is CASRPRDNLYEQYF. Here the CDR3 DNA reads TGTGCCAGCAGGCCCCGGGACAACCTGTACGAGCAGTACTTC. The J gene is TRBJ2-7, the V gene TRBV6-6, with a tentative D call TRBD1 (6 bases). The V gene's germline CDR1 is MNHNY and CDR2 SVGAGI (reference sequence). The CDR3 is 14 amino acids. Trimming cost V 6 bases and J 4 bases, with 16 bases left between them.

This clone occurred once. The gene calls are TRBV30 and TRBJ2-5; TRBD2 is a possible D gene (5 bases). Germline V CDR1 and CDR2: GTSNPN, SVGIG (reference sequence). The V end was cut by 2 bases, the J end by 0 bases, with 13 bases between. The CDR3 runs 15 residues. CDR3 DNA sequence: TGTGCCTGGAGTTCCGGGGTGGGTAACCAAGAGACCCAGTACTTC. It translates to CAWSSGVGNQETQYF.

This clone came up once. J is TRBJ1-6 and V is TRBV18, with 7 bases aligning to TRBD1. The germline gives CDR1 KGHSH, CDR2 LQKENI. The CDR3 is 13 amino acids. The V segment lost 6 bases and the J segment 9 bases; nucleotides outside the gene matches: 5. The CDR3 nucleotides are TGTGCCAGCTCCCGGGACAGTGGTTCACCCCTCCACTTT. Translating it yields CASSRDSGSPLHF. The complete variable domain, with remaining parts taken from reference TRBV18 and TRBJ1-6, reads NAGVMQNPRHLVRRRGQEARLRCSPMKGHSHVYWYRQLPEEGLKFMVYLQKENIIDESGMPKERFSAEFPKEGPSILRIQQVVRGDSAAYFCASSRDSGSPLHFGNGTRLTVT.

The chain recombines TRBV29-1 with TRBJ1-1; 7 nucleotides agree with TRBD1. Germline V gene data show CDR1 as SQVTM and CDR2 as ANQGSEA. CDR3 length: 13 amino acids. V shed 7 bases, J shed 3 bases, and the junction held 8 bases outside the gene matches. The CDR3 bases are TGCAGCGGATCGGACAGGTATGACACTGAAGCTTTCTTT. Translating gives CSGSDRYDTEAFF.

The chain employs TRBV9 and TRBJ1-4; 9 nucleotides line up with TRBD1. Germline lookup yields CDR1 SGDLS and CDR2 YYNGEE. This CDR3 is built from 15 residues. V was pared by 3 bases and J by 6 bases, with 6 bases of the junction left unmatched. The CDR3 DNA follows: TGTGCCAGCAGCGGTGGACAGGGGTCGTATGAAAAACTGTTTTTT. This gives the protein CASSGGQGSYEKLFF.